This T cell receptor beta chain was sequenced during a study of CD8+CD57+ T cells in acquired aplastic anemia. Sequencing involved patients with CD8+CD57+ cell expansion previously shown by flow cytometry. This clonotype was picked up many times. According to the study, genomic DNA was the template for TCR beta VDJ and CDR3 profiling. A single record per CDR3 protein comes from TCRdb applying MiXCR to the reads. The table records 200,000 to 250,000 distinct CDR3 sequences, more than 55% of them present only once. Material for sequencing was sorted CD4+, CD8+, or CD8+CD57+ T cells (not recorded which) from PBMCs. The clonotype comes from a human donor with aplastic anemia.

CDR3 nucleotide sequence: TGTGCCAGCAGTCCCGGGACAGCCTACGAGCAGTACTTC. As protein: CASSPGTAYEQYF. The chain combines TRBV6-5 with TRBJ2-7; 7 bases align to TRBD1. The germline V gene encodes CDR1 MNHEY and CDR2 SVGAGI. The junction had 3 bases not matched to a gene; V was cut back by 5 bases and J by 2 bases. The length of the CDR3 is 13 residues.